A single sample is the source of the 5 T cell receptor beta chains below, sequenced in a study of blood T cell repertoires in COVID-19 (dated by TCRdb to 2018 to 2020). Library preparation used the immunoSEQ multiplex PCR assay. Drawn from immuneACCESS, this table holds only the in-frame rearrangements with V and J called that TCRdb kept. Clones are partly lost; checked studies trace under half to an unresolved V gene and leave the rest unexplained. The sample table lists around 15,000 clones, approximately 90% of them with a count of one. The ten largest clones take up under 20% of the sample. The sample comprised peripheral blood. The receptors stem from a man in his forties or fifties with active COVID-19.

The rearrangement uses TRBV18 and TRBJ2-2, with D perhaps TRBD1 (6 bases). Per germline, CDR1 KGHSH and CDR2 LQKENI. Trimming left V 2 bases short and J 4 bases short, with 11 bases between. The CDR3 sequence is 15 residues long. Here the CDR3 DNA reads TGTGCCAGCTCACCAATCCAGGGGTTCACCGGGGAGCTGTTTTTT. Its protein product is CASSPIQGFTGELFF.

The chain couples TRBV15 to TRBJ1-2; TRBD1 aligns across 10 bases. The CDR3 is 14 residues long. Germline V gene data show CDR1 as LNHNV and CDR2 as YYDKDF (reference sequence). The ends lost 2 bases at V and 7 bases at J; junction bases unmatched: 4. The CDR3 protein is CATSRPDRGFGYTF. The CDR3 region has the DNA TGTGCCACCAGCAGACCGGACAGGGGGTTTGGCTACACCTTC.

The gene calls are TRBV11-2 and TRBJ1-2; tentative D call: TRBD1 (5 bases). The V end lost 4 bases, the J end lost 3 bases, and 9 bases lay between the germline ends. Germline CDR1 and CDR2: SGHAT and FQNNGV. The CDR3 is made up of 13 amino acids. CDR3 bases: TGTGCCAGCAGCTCGGACACTTACTATGGCTACACCTTC. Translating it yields CASSSDTYYGYTF. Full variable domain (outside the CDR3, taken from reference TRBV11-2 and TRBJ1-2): EAGVAQSPRYKIIEKRQSVAFWCNPISGHATLYWYQQILGQGPKLLIQFQNNGVVDDSQLPKDRFSAERLKGVDSTLKIQPAKLEDSAVYLCASSSDTYYGYTFGSGTRLTVV.

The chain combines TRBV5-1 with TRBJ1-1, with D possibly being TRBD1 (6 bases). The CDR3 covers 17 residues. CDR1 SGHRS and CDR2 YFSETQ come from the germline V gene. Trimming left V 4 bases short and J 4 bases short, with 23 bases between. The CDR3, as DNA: TGCGCCAGCAGCCCAACTGTGCAGGGGCCGGATGTCACTGAAGCTTTCTTT. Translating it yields CASSPTVQGPDVTEAFF.

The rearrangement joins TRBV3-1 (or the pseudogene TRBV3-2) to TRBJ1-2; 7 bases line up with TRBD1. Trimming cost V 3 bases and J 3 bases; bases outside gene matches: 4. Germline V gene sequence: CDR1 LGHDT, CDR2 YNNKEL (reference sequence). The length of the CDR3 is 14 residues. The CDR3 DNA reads TGTGCCAGCAGCCATCTTGACAGGGACTATGGCTACACCTTC. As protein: CASSHLDRDYGYTF.